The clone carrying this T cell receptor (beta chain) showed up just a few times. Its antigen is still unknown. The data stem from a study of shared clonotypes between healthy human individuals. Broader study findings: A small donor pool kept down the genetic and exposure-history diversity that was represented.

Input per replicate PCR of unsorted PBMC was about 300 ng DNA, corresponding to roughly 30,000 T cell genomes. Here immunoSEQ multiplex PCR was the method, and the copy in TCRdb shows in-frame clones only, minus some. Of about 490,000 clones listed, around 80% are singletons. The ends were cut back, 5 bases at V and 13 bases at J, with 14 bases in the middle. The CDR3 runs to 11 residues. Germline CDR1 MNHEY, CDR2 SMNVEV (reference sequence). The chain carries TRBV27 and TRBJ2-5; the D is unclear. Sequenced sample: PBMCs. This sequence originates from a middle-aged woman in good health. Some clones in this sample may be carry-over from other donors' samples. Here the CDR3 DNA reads TGTGCCAGCAGTCCCGGCATGAGTTTGTACTTC. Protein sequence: CASSPGMSLYF.